This T cell receptor beta chain was sequenced during a study of cytomegalovirus exposure and HLA in healthy donors. The PCR had 60 Vbeta and 13 Jbeta primers. Here immunoSEQ multiplex PCR was the method, and the copy in TCRdb shows in-frame clones only, minus some. Among about 97,000 clones, about 80% were seen once, and the ten largest hold 2.5% to 3.5%. V lost 5 bases and J 3 bases, leaving 14 bases between the germline ends. Germline assignment: CDR1 SGHNT and CDR2 YYREEE (reference sequence). The CDR3 has 15 amino acids. The rearrangement uses TRBV5-4 and TRBJ2-2; a possible D gene is TRBD1 (8 bases). The origin of this receptor is a male donor in good health and CMV-seropositive. Sequencing input: PBMCs. CDR3 amino acids: CASRQGGLDTGELFF. The CDR3 DNA is TGTGCCAGCAGACAGGGGGGGCTGGACACCGGGGAGCTGTTTTTT.